These 9 T cell receptor beta chains were sequenced from one sample in a study of beta chain features in type 1 diabetes. The investigators reverse transcribed all of the isolated RNA, so they sequenced expressed TCRB transcripts. Libraries were prepared by immunoSEQ multiplex PCR; TCRdb keeps only in-frame clonotypes and omits some of them. The sample consists of hundreds of thousands of clones, less than 20% of them appearing once. The sample comprised naive CD4+ T cells from blood. Every receptor here comes from a man between 18 and 29 years old in good health.

The genes are TRBV7-3 and TRBJ2-1; D assignment may be TRBD1 or TRBD2 (5 bases each). V lost 5 bases and J 8 bases, leaving 13 bases between the germline ends. The CDR3 spans 13 residues. CDR1 and CDR2 from the germline V gene are SGHTA and FQGTGA. CDR3 bases: TGTGCCAGCAGCATACGAGGGGTCCATGAGCAGTTCTTC. Protein: CASSIRGVHEQFF.

The chain recombines TRBV6-5 with TRBJ2-5; D gene ambiguous. Trimming removed 0 bases at V and 7 bases at J, with 6 bases between. Per the germline V gene, CDR1 is MNHEY and CDR2 is SVGAGI. This CDR3 has 12 residues. The DNA for the CDR3 is TGTGCCAGCAGTTACTCTGAAGGGACCCAGTACTTC. Encoded protein: CASSYSEGTQYF.

The genes are TRBV2 and TRBJ1-1; 9 positions match TRBD1. This CDR3 comprises 14 residues. J gave up 0 bases and V 5 bases, and 1 base lay outside the gene matches. Germline CDR1 reads SNHLY; CDR2 reads FYNNEI. CDR3 coding DNA: TGTGCCAGCAGTTGGGACAGGGTGAACACTGAAGCTTTCTTT. Amino acid sequence: CASSWDRVNTEAFF.

This clone was counted only a few times. This chain uses TRBV7-3 with TRBJ2-3; D remains unclear. CDR1 is SGHTA, CDR2 FQGTGA, per germline. The CDR3 runs to 12 residues. With 5 bases removed from V and 6 bases from J, the gap between germline ends came to 9 bases. CDR3 in amino acids: CASSHPGDTQYF. DNA of the CDR3: TGTGCCAGCAGCCACCCTGGGGATACGCAGTATTTT.

The CDR3: CASIPLRNYGYTF. The CDR3 bases are TGTGCCAGCATCCCCCTCCGTAACTATGGCTACACCTTC. The rearrangement links TRBV7-9 to TRBJ1-2; the D is unclear. CDR1 is SEHNR, CDR2 FQNEAQ, per germline (reference sequence). The germline V and J ends were trimmed by 7 bases and 1 base, with 10 bases remaining between them. The CDR3 has 13 amino acids.

J is TRBJ1-5 and V is TRBV7-3, with D possibly TRBD1 on 5 matching bases. Germline V gene lookup returns CDR1 SGHTA and CDR2 FQGTGA. V lost 3 bases, J lost 13 bases, and 13 bases lay in between. There are 12 residues in the CDR3. The CDR3 coding sequence is TGTGCCAGCAGCTTCCGGGAGGGGCCGCAGCATTTT. Translating it yields CASSFREGPQHF.

This chain links TRBV4-2 with TRBJ2-2; TRBD2 matches 9 bases. The CDR3 length is 17 residues. V trimming: 0 bases; J trimming: 6 bases; junction bases outside the gene matches: 8. The germline CDR1 and CDR2 sequences are LGHNA and YNFKEQ. The CDR3 nucleotides read TGTGCCAGCAGCCAAGAAAATAGCGGGAGTAGGCCCGGGGAGCTGTTTTTT. This sequence encodes CASSQENSGSRPGELFF.

The rearrangement uses TRBV29-1 and TRBJ2-7, with 7 bases that match TRBD1. Germline trimming cut 1 base from V and 2 bases from J; bases unmatched to any gene: 5. CDR3 length equals 14 residues. In germline, CDR1 is SQVTM, CDR2 ANQGSEA. The CDR3 spells CSVEGDRKPYEQYF. CDR3 DNA sequence: TGCAGCGTTGAAGGGGACAGAAAACCCTACGAGCAGTACTTC.

This clone was counted a few times. The chain couples TRBV4-2 to TRBJ2-1, with D maybe TRBD2 (5 bases). Germline V gene lookup returns CDR1 LGHNA and CDR2 YNFKEQ. Trimming shortened V by 6 bases and J by 5 bases, and 17 bases separated the two germline ends. The CDR3 has 15 amino acids. CDR3 residues: CASSLAAGGDNEQFF. CDR3 sequence (DNA): TGTGCCAGCAGTCTGGCCGCGGGTGGGGACAATGAGCAGTTCTTC.